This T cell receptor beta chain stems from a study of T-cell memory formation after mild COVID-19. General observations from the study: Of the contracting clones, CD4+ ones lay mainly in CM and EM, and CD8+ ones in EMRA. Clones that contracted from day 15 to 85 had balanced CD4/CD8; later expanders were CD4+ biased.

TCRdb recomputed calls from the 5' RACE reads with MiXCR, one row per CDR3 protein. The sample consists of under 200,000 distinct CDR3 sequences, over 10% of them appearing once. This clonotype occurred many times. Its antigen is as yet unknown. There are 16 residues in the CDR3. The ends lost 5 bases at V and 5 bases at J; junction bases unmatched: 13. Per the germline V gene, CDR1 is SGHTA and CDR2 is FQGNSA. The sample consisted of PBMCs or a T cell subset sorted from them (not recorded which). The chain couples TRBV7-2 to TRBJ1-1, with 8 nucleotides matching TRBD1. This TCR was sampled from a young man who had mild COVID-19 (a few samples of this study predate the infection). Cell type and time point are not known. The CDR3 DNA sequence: TGTGCCAGCAGCGGACAGGGCTATTCTCGATGGACTGAAGCTTTCTTT. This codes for CASSGQGYSRWTEAFF.